This T cell receptor beta chain was identified during a study of shared clonotypes between healthy human individuals. As for the study in general: A donor's plate count was three for CD4 naive and three for CD4 memory; CD8 naive had two and CD8 memory one.

V was trimmed by 3 bases and J by 9 bases, leaving 18 bases between them. The germline V gene has CDR1 SGHAT and CDR2 FQNNGV. CDR3 length: 15 residues. Turning to this clone: As yet, its antigen is unknown.

Sequencing was performed with immunoSEQ multiplex PCR; in TCRdb, only in-frame clones are kept and a portion is missing. The top ten hold around 1% of the sample, which has 1.5 million to 2.5 million clones, 85% to 95% seen once. Study results and limitations: Sharing of clonotypes among donors was expected to vary with sequencing depth. The study found about 4.6% of naive CD4 clonotypes shared across four donors.

CD8 cells regarded as naive lacked CD45RO, were positively chosen for CCR7, and omitted terminally differentiated effector memory CD45RA+ cells. The V call is TRBV11-2, the J call TRBJ2-1; D may match TRBD1 or TRBD2 (6 bases each). The TCR comes from a man younger than 35 in good health. Sequencing was done on a sample of naive CD8+ T cells sorted from blood. The CDR3 nucleotides read TGTGCCAGCAGCTTCAATCCGAAGGGGGGAGCTGAGCAGTTCTTC. Protein product: CASSFNPKGGAEQFF.